This T cell receptor beta chain was sequenced during a study of blood T cell repertoires in COVID-19. J gave up 5 bases and V 4 bases, and 7 bases lay outside the gene matches. The CDR3 is 15 amino acids. Germline-derived CDR1 and CDR2 are SGHAT and FQNNGV. Clones were sequenced by immunoSEQ multiplex PCR, and TCRdb holds only the in-frame ones, with some missing. The sample lists 70,000 to 95,000 clones, about 81% occurring once. Source material: peripheral blood. This TCR derives from a human donor in a cohort sampled during active COVID-19. The chain combines TRBV11-2 with TRBJ1-4, with 7 bases that match TRBD1. The CDR3 spells CASSSYRGLNEKLFF. DNA of the CDR3: TGTGCCAGCAGCTCCTACAGGGGCCTGAATGAAAAACTGTTTTTT.